A single sample gave rise to the 24 T cell receptor beta chains below, sequenced in a study of monozygotic twins with inflammatory bowel disease. TCRdb re-called the 5' RACE reads and gives one entry per CDR3 protein, without DNA. In total, the table holds about 210,000 distinct CDR3 sequences. The specimen was blood. The source of these receptors is a human donor with ulcerative colitis or Crohn's disease, or a healthy co-twin of an affected twin (not recorded which).

This chain connects TRBV30 to TRBJ2-3. The length of the CDR3 is 16 residues. Germline assignment: CDR1 GTSNPN and CDR2 SVGIG (reference sequence). The CDR3 spells CAWGLGLGFVTDTQYF.

The V gene is TRBV7-2, the J gene TRBJ1-5; TCRdb lists TRBD1, though no DNA is available to test this call. Germline lookup yields CDR1 SGHTA and CDR2 FQGNSA. This CDR3 has 15 amino acids. CDR3 loop: CASSQTPDRNQPQHF.

The genes are TRBV5-6 and TRBJ1-5; the D call from TCRdb, TRBD1, cannot be confirmed without DNA. The CDR3 spans 16 residues. Germline-derived CDR1 and CDR2 are SGHDT and YYEEEE. The CDR3 spells CASSSYGQGRNQPQHF.

The chain uses TRBV9 and TRBJ2-5; TCRdb lists TRBD2, though no DNA is available to test this call. There are 17 residues in the CDR3. Germline lookup yields CDR1 SGDLS and CDR2 YYNGEE. This chain's CDR3 is CASSPVGSGSGRGTQYF. Full variable domain (remainder filled in from reference TRBV9 and TRBJ2-5): DSGVTQTPKHLITATGQRVTLRCSPRSGDLSVYWYQQSLDQGLQFLIQYYNGEERAKGNILERFSAQQFPDLHSELNLSSLELGDSALYFCASSPVGSGSGRGTQYFGPGTRLLVL.

The chain links TRBV5-1 to TRBJ1-1; no DNA is available, so the TRBD1 call from TCRdb remains unchecked. Looked up from germline, CDR1 is SGHRS and CDR2 is YFSETQ. This CDR3 contains 15 residues. This chain's CDR3 is CASSLSWGGNTEAFF.

The J gene is TRBJ2-3, the V gene TRBV15; the D gene TCRdb calls, TRBD2, cannot be checked with no DNA. Germline V CDR1 and CDR2: LNHNV, YYDKDF (reference sequence). The CDR3 is made up of 17 amino acids. CDR3 amino acids: CATSNEGTGALGDTQYF.

The CDR3 loop is CASSLLPPATNEKLFF. J is TRBJ1-4 and V is TRBV12-3 or TRBV12-4. The CDR3 is 16 amino acids.

The V call is TRBV20-1, the J call TRBJ1-4; TCRdb names TRBD1, which stays unverified in the absence of DNA. Germline V CDR1 and CDR2: DFQATT, SNEGSKA (reference sequence). This CDR3 has 11 amino acids. This CDR3 is CSAGDREKLFF.

The CDR3 region is CASSLSPTGSHF. J is TRBJ2-7 and V is TRBV12-3 or TRBV12-4; with no DNA, the TCRdb D assignment of TRBD1 cannot be verified. CDR3 length equals 12 residues.

The CDR3 is CASSVGGAGDTQYF. The chain uses TRBV5-1 and TRBJ2-3; lacking DNA, the TRBD2 call made by TCRdb goes unchecked. This CDR3 is built from 14 residues. CDR1 is SGHRS, CDR2 YFSETQ, per germline.

V and J are TRBV10-3 and TRBJ2-1. In germline, CDR1 is ENHRY, CDR2 SYGVKD. This CDR3 has 15 amino acids. This CDR3 is CAISPDRRSYNEQFF.

CDR3 loop: CASNRRDGTYGYTF. V usage is TRBV2 and J usage is TRBJ1-2; without DNA, the TCRdb call of TRBD1 cannot be checked. Germline V CDR1 and CDR2: SNHLY, FYNNEI. This CDR3 is built from 14 residues.

The genes are TRBV6-1 and TRBJ2-4; no DNA is available, so the TRBD2 call from TCRdb remains unchecked. The CDR3 loop spans 16 amino acids. The germline CDR1 and CDR2 sequences are MNHNS and SASEGT. The chain's CDR3 is CASTRASGKEGNIQYF.

V gene TRBV10-3 combines with J gene TRBJ2-3; TCRdb selects TRBD1, and the lack of DNA leaves this call unchecked. There are 15 residues in the CDR3. Germline V gene lookup returns CDR1 ENHRY and CDR2 SYGVKD. The CDR3 sequence is CAISEPSITRDTQYF.

This CDR3 reads CASSLGLRGYTF. The chain has TRBV7-2 and TRBJ1-2. Germline lookup yields CDR1 SGHTA and CDR2 FQGNSA. The CDR3 contains 12 residues. The full variable domain, completed using reference TRBV7-2 and TRBJ1-2, is GAGVSQSPSNKVTEKGKDVELRCDPISGHTALYWYRQSLGQGLEFLIYFQGNSAPDKSGLPSDRFSAERTGGSVSTLTIQRTQQEDSAVYLCASSLGLRGYTFGSGTRLTVV.

The chain uses TRBV7-9 and TRBJ2-6. CDR3 length: 13 amino acids. Germline assignment: CDR1 SEHNR and CDR2 FQNEAQ (reference sequence). The CDR3 is CASAKAGANVLTF.

V usage is TRBV4-3 and J usage is TRBJ2-5. Germline-derived CDR1 and CDR2 are LGHNA and YSLEER. CDR3 length: 14 residues. Here the CDR3 reads CASSQWRHQETQYF.

This chain connects TRBV19 to TRBJ1-1; TCRdb reports TRBD1, a call that lacks DNA to check it against. The CDR3 is 15 amino acids. Germline V gene sequence: CDR1 LNHDA, CDR2 SQIVND (reference sequence). This CDR3 is CASSGGTTVNTEAFF.

The rearrangement joins TRBV12-3 or TRBV12-4 to TRBJ2-2; TCRdb names TRBD1, which stays unverified in the absence of DNA. The CDR3 sequence is 16 residues long. The CDR3: CASTRYRGFFTGELFF.

The chain couples TRBV6-2 or TRBV6-3 to TRBJ1-1; checking the TCRdb D call of TRBD1 is not possible without DNA. The CDR3 has 14 amino acids. Germline CDR1 reads MNHEY; CDR2 reads SVGEGT. CDR3 loop: CASSYQGRGTEAFF.

The chain recombines TRBV7-8 with TRBJ1-2; TCRdb returns TRBD1, unconfirmable since there is no DNA. Germline CDR1 is SGHVS and CDR2 is FQNEAQ. The CDR3 is made up of 16 amino acids. The chain's CDR3 is CASSLATGPRVYGYTF.

The rearrangement links TRBV7-2 to TRBJ2-3; TCRdb lists TRBD2, though no DNA is available to test this call. This CDR3 has 15 residues. Germline lookup yields CDR1 SGHTA and CDR2 FQGNSA. The CDR3 region is CASSQAGPTTVTQYF.

This chain uses TRBV28 with TRBJ2-6; TCRdb proposes TRBD2, but this gene call is untestable without DNA. This CDR3 has 17 amino acids. The germline gives CDR1 MDHEN, CDR2 SYDVKM. CDR3 protein: CASSPSFTVSGANVLTF.

This chain uses TRBV4-1 with TRBJ2-1. This CDR3 is 16 amino acids long. Germline V gene sequence: CDR1 MGHRA, CDR2 YSYEKL. CDR3 sequence: CASSQDLGLGINEQFF.